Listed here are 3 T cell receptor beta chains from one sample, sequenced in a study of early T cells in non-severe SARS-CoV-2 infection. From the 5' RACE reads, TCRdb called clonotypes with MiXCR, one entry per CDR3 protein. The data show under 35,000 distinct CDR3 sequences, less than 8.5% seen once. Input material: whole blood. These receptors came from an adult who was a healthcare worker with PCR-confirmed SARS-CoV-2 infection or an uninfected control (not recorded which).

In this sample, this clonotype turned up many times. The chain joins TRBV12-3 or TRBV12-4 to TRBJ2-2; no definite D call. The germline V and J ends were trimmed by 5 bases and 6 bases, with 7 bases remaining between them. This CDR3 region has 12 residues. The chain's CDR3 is CASSNNAGELFF. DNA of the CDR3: TGTGCCAGCAGTAACAACGCCGGGGAGCTGTTTTTT.

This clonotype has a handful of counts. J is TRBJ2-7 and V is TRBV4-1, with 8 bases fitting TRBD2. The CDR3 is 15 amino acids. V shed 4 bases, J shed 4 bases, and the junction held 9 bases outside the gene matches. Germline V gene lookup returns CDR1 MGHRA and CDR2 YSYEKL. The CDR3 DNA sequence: TGCGCCAGCAGCCTCTCGCCCAGCGGGAGATACGAGCAGTACTTC. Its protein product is CASSLSPSGRYEQYF.

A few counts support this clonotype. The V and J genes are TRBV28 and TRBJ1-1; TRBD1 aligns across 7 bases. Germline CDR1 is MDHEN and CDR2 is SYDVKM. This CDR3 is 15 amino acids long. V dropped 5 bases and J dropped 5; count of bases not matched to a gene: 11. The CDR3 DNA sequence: TGTGCCAGCAGTACACCACAGGGGCGTGGGACTGAAGCTTTCTTT. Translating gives CASSTPQGRGTEAFF.